This record looks at one TCR beta chain sequence and its context. Here immunoSEQ multiplex PCR was the method, and the copy in TCRdb shows in-frame clones only, minus some. The data contain around 340,000 clones, more than 70% of them seen just once; the ten biggest clones take up over 0.9%. In assigning cohorts, the study relied on participant-reported clinical history. Trimming removed 3 bases from V and 4 bases from J; junction bases left unmatched: 10. This CDR3 region has 15 residues. Germline V gene lookup returns CDR1 SQVTM and CDR2 ANQGSEA. The data stem from a study of blood T cell repertoires in COVID-19.

Sequenced input: PBMCs or T cells enriched from blood (not recorded which). The sequence came from a woman aged 30 to 39 who had been exposed to COVID-19. The V call is TRBV29-1, the J call TRBJ1-1; 8 bases agree with TRBD1. CDR3 DNA: TGCAGCGTTGAGCGGGACAGGAGGGAAGGCACTGAAGCTTTCTTT. Translation gives CSVERDRREGTEAFF.